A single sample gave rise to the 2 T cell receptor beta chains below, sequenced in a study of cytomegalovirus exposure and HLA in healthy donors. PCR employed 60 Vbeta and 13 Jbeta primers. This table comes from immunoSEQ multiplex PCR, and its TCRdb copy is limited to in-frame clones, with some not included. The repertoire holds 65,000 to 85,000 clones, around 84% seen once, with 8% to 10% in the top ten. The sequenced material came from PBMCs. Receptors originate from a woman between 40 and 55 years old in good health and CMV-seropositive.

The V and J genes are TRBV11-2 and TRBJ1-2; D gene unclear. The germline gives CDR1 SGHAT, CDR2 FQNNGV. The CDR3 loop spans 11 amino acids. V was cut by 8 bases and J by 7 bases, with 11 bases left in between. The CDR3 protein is CASRDMGGYTF. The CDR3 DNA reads TGTGCCAGCCGCGACATGGGTGGCTACACCTTC. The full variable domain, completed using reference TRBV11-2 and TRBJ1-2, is EAGVAQSPRYKIIEKRQSVAFWCNPISGHATLYWYQQILGQGPKLLIQFQNNGVVDDSQLPKDRFSAERLKGVDSTLKIQPAKLEDSAVYLCASRDMGGYTFGSGTRLTVV.

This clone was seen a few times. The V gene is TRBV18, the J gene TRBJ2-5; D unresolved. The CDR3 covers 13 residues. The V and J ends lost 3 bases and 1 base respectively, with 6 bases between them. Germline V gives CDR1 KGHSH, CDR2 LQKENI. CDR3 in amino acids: CASSPLPQETQYF. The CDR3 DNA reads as TGTGCCAGCTCACCGCTACCCCAAGAGACCCAGTACTTC.